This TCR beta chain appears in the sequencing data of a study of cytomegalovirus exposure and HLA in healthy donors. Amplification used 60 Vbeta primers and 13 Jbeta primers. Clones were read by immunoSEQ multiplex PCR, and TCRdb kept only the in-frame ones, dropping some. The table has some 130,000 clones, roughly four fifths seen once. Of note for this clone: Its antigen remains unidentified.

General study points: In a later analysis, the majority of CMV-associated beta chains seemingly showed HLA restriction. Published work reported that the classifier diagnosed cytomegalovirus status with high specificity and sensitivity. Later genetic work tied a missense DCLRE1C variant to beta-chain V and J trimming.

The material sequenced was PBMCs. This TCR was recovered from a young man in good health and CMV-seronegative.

In DNA, the CDR3 is TGTGCCAGCTCACCATCGTTACAGGGTTGGGAGAACACTGAAGCTTTCTTT. Residues: CASSPSLQGWENTEAFF. The rearrangement uses TRBV18 and TRBJ1-1; weak D call: TRBD1 (6 bases). There are 17 residues in the CDR3. Germline CDR1 is KGHSH and CDR2 is LQKENI. V lost 2 bases, J lost 1 base, and 17 bases lay in between.